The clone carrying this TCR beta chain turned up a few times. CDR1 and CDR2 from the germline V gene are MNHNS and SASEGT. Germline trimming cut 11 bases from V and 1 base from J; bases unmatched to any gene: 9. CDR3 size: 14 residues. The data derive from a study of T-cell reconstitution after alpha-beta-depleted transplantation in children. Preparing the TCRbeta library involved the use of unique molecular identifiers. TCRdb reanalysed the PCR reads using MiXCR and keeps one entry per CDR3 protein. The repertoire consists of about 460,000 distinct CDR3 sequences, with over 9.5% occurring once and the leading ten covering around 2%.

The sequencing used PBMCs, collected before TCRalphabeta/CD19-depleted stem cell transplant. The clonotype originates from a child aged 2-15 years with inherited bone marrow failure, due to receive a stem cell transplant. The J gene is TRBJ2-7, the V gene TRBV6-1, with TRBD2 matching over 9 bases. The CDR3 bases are TGTGCCGCCCGGTTAGCGGGAGAATCCTACGAGCAGTACTTC. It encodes CAARLAGESYEQYF.